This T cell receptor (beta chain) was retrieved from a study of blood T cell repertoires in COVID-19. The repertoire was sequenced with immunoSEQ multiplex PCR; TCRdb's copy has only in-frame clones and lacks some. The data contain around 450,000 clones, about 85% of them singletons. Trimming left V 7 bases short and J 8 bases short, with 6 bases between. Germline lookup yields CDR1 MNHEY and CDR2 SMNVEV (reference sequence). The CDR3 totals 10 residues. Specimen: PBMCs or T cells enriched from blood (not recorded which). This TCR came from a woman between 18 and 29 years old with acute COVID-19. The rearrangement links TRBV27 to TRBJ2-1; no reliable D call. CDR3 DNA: TGTGCCAGCATACGGTATGAGCAGTTCTTC. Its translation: CASIRYEQFF.